The source of this TCR beta chain is a study of Ad26.COV2.S vaccination and SARS-CoV-2 variants. The sample's treatment: around 19 received Ad26.COV2.S at low or high dose, single or two shots; about 5 received placebo; per-sample allocation not given. Sampling happened 63 days after the first vaccine or placebo injection. Using immunoSEQ multiplex PCR, the repertoire was profiled, and TCRdb retains in-frame clones only, with some absent. The sample holds under 500,000 clones, about 90% seen once. The origin of this receptor is a person between 18 and 65 years old who received the Ad26.COV2.S COVID-19 vaccine or a placebo. Sequences were derived from peripheral blood, sampled in a trial of Ad26.COV2.S vaccine versus placebo.

CDR3 nucleotide sequence: TGTGCCAGCAGCCAGGGCCAGCAGCCCCAGCATTTT. Protein sequence: CASSQGQQPQHF. The rearrangement uses TRBV3-1 (or the pseudogene TRBV3-2) and TRBJ1-5; D not resolved. Looked up from germline, CDR1 is LGHDT and CDR2 is YNNKEL (reference sequence). V was pared by 3 bases and J by 7 bases, with 7 bases between. The CDR3 runs 12 residues.